One and the same sample provided the 21 T cell receptor beta chains below, sequenced in a study of identical twins (dated by TCRdb to between 2015 and 2016). Libraries were built with 5' RACE. Sequencing used an Illumina HiSeq 2000. The public reads were reprocessed in TCRdb via fastp at Q25 and MiXCR, keeping in-frame beta chains. Under each unique CDR3 protein, matching rows form one entry showing the most common genes and DNA. The sample profile shows 400,000 or so distinct CDR3 sequences; approximately 8.8% of them were found once. The top ten clones comprise 8.5% to 10% of the sample. Sample: naive T cells sorted from blood. In light of the paper, this sample's cell subset or site label describes: cells isolated with a human naive T-cell isolation kit. The receptors here all came from a woman aged 45-60 years in good health.

This clonotype has a handful of counts. V is TRBV7-9 and J is TRBJ1-2; 8 bases fit TRBD1. The CDR3 is made up of 15 amino acids. Germline values: CDR1 SEHNR, CDR2 FQNEAQ (reference sequence). V dropped 4 bases and J dropped 3; count of bases not matched to a gene: 7. The CDR3 DNA follows: TGTGCCAGCAGCTCCTTGGACAGGGTGGACTATGGCTACACCTTC. It specifies CASSSLDRVDYGYTF.

This clonotype was counted a few times. V usage is TRBV6-6 and J usage is TRBJ2-5; D is ambiguous. Between the trimmed V and J ends, which lost 4 bases and 2 bases, there was a span of 8 bases. The CDR3 totals 13 residues. The germline CDR1 and CDR2 sequences are MNHNY and SVGAGI (reference sequence). This CDR3 reads CASSFPSQETQYF. The CDR3 nucleotides read TGTGCCAGCAGTTTTCCAAGTCAAGAGACCCAGTACTTC.

The chain recombines TRBV7-9 with TRBJ2-1; 12 bases line up with TRBD2. V dropped 5 bases and J dropped 8; count of bases not matched to a gene: 13. Germline CDR1 and CDR2: SEHNR and FQNEAQ (reference sequence). The CDR3 has 17 amino acids. DNA of the CDR3: TGTGCCAGCAGCGACTCTCCGCCTAGCGGGAGGGCCGATGAGCAGTTCTTC. As protein: CASSDSPPSGRADEQFF.

This clonotype came up many times. Written as DNA, the CDR3 is TGCAGTGCTAGTATAGGGACTAGCGGGAGCGGGGAGCAGTTCTTC. Translated, it gives CSASIGTSGSGEQFF. The J gene is TRBJ2-1, the V gene TRBV20-1; 14 nucleotides align to TRBD2. CDR3 size: 15 residues. Trimming at V came to 3 bases and at J to 10 bases, leaving 8 bases not matched to a gene. Looked up from germline, CDR1 is DFQATT and CDR2 is SNEGSKA (reference sequence).

At least ten counts were recorded for this clonotype. V usage is TRBV12-3 or TRBV12-4 and J usage is TRBJ2-1, with 7 bases lining up with TRBD2. V shed 4 bases and J 9 bases; nucleotides not matched to a gene: 6. There are 13 residues in the CDR3. The CDR3 DNA sequence: TGTGCCAGCAGTTGGGGCGGGAGCTTTGAGCAGTTCTTC. Its protein product is CASSWGGSFEQFF.

The chain joins TRBV13 to TRBJ2-4, with TRBD1 matching over 7 bases. The CDR3 sequence is 16 residues long. Germline V lookup: CDR1 PRHDT, CDR2 FYEKMQ (reference sequence). Trimming cost V 2 bases and J 0 bases; bases outside gene matches: 4. The CDR3 here is CASSLKGALAKNIQYF. The CDR3 DNA sequence: TGTGCCAGCAGCTTAAAGGGGGCACTAGCCAAAAACATTCAGTACTTC. The entire variable domain, with the rest obtained from reference TRBV13 and TRBJ2-4, is as follows: AAGVIQSPRHLIKEKRETATLKCYPIPRHDTVYWYQQGPGQDPQFLISFYEKMQSDKGSIPDRFSAQQFSDYHSELNMSSLELGDSALYFCASSLKGALAKNIQYFGAGTRLSVL.

This clonotype was recorded only once. Being one base from a much bigger clone, this may be a read error. This sequence joins TRBV7-9 and TRBJ1-5; D perhaps matches TRBD1 (5 bases). The V end was cut by 2 bases, the J end by 11 bases, with 13 bases between. The CDR3 has 13 residues. Per the germline V gene, CDR1 is SEHNR and CDR2 is FQNEAQ (reference sequence). CDR3 residues: CASSLWGDQTQHF. CDR3 sequence (DNA): TGTGCCAGCAGCTTATGGGGGGACCAGACCCAGCATTTT.

This clonotype was found many times. Written as DNA, the CDR3 is TGCAGCGTCCACAGTAGTGGCGAGCAGTTCTTC. This sequence encodes CSVHSSGEQFF. The gene calls are TRBV29-1 and TRBJ2-1; unclear D gene. CDR3 length: 11 amino acids. V was shortened by 6 bases and J by 10 bases, with 13 bases between the two germline ends. The germline gives CDR1 SQVTM, CDR2 ANQGSEA.

This clonotype appeared a few times. The chain uses TRBV29-1 and TRBJ2-1; the D gene could be TRBD1 or TRBD2 (6 bases each). Germline CDR1 SQVTM, CDR2 ANQGSEA. V was trimmed by 8 bases and J by 10 bases, leaving 24 bases between them. This CDR3 has 14 residues. CDR3 residues: CSLKGGAMSIEQFF. The CDR3 nucleotides are TGCAGCTTGAAGGGGGGCGCCATGAGCATAGAGCAGTTCTTC.

A note on this clonotype: Because it lacks the conserved phenylalanine or tryptophan at the end, this CDR3 is likely a read error. This sequence joins TRBV29-1 and TRBJ2-1; TRBD2 matches at 9 bases. The V gene end was trimmed by 7 bases and the J gene end by 7 bases; junction bases not matched to a gene: 8. The germline V gene has CDR1 SQVTM and CDR2 ANQGSEA. CDR3 length: 13 residues. The CDR3 loop is CSGGRTSENEQFC. The CDR3 nucleotides are TGCAGCGGGGGTAGGACTAGCGAGAATGAGCAGTTCTGC.

The chain has TRBV7-7 and TRBJ2-5; D gene uncertain. The V gene's germline CDR1 is SSHAT and CDR2 FNYEAQ (reference sequence). The CDR3 is 17 residues long. Trimming left V 0 bases short and J 5 bases short, with 19 bases between. The chain's CDR3 is CASSLALTTPGGETQYF. CDR3 sequence (DNA): TGTGCCAGCAGCTTAGCGCTTACCACTCCCGGTGGGGAGACCCAGTACTTC. Variable domain in full (rest from reference TRBV7-7 and TRBJ2-5): GAGVSQSPRYKVTKRGQDVTLRCDPISSHATLYWYQQALGQGPEFLTYFNYEAQPDKSGLPSDRFSAERPEGSISTLTIQRTEQRDSAMYRCASSLALTTPGGETQYFGPGTRLLVL.

This clonotype occurred a few times. This sequence joins TRBV14 and TRBJ2-7; D remains unclear. Germline CDR1 and CDR2: SGHDN and FVKESK. The length of the CDR3 is 12 residues. Trimming removed 4 bases from V and 2 bases from J, with 6 bases in between. CDR3 bases: TGTGCCAGCAGCCTTAATACCTACGAGCAGTACTTC. Translation gives CASSLNTYEQYF. Full variable domain (missing parts from reference TRBV14 and TRBJ2-7): EAGVTQFPSHSVIEKGQTVTLRCDPISGHDNLYWYRRVMGKEIKFLLHFVKESKQDESGMPNNRFLAERTGGTYSTLKVQPAELEDSGVYFCASSLNTYEQYFGPGTRLTVT.

In its sample, this clonotype was seen a few times. The rearrangement links TRBV5-4 to TRBJ2-2, with 8 nucleotides matching TRBD2. J gave up 6 bases and V 2 bases, and 3 bases lay outside the gene matches. Germline CDR1 and CDR2: SGHNT and YYREEE (reference sequence). This CDR3 spans 14 amino acids. CDR3 sequence reads: CASSFEGLAGELFF. CDR3 nucleotides: TGTGCCAGCAGCTTCGAGGGACTAGCCGGGGAGCTGTTTTTT.

Only a few counts were recorded for this clonotype. The gene calls are TRBV11-2 and TRBJ2-1; maybe TRBD1 (6 bases). The V gene lost 0 bases and the J gene lost 6 bases, with 12 bases spanning the gap. The CDR3 contains 15 residues. Germline CDR1 reads SGHAT; CDR2 reads FQNNGV. The CDR3 region has the DNA TGTGCCAGCAGCTTAGACAGGGGATTGAGCAATGAGCAGTTCTTC. Translated, it gives CASSLDRGLSNEQFF.

This clonotype was seen only a few times. The chain links TRBV12-3 or TRBV12-4 to TRBJ2-5; D may be TRBD1 or TRBD2 (5 bases each). Trimming took off 3 bases at V and 5 bases at J, with 13 bases between the two ends. The CDR3 totals 14 residues. CDR3 residues: CASSFGTSGETQYF. The CDR3 region has the DNA TGTGCCAGCAGTTTCGGGACCTCGGGGGAGACCCAGTACTTC.

This clonotype was recorded many times. V and J are TRBV30 and TRBJ1-5, with D hard to call. Germline CDR1 GTSNPN, CDR2 SVGIG (reference sequence). This CDR3 comprises 13 residues. V lost 0 bases and J 5 bases, leaving 8 bases between the germline ends. For the CDR3, the DNA is TGTGCCTGGAGTGTAAAGAGGGATCAGCCCCAGCATTTT. It translates to CAWSVKRDQPQHF.

This clonotype was found a few times. This chain links TRBV5-1 with TRBJ2-1, with D uncertain. The CDR3 totals 11 residues. V lost 4 bases, J lost 9 bases, and 8 bases lay in between. CDR1 and CDR2 (germline): SGHRS, YFSETQ. CDR3 in DNA: TGCGCCAGCAGCAATACGGGTGAGCAGTTCTTC. Its translation is CASSNTGEQFF.

This clonotype was picked up many times. V is TRBV9 and J is TRBJ2-6; D might be TRBD1 or TRBD2, each matching 7 bases. From germline, CDR1 is SGDLS and CDR2 YYNGEE. The CDR3 extends over 18 amino acids. V was cut by 0 bases and J by 2 bases, with 15 bases left in between. The CDR3 reads CASSVARGGGTGANVLTF. In DNA, the CDR3 is TGTGCCAGCAGCGTAGCTCGGGGAGGGGGCACTGGGGCCAACGTCCTGACTTTC.

This clonotype has at least ten counts. The chain combines TRBV9 with TRBJ1-3; D might be TRBD1 (5 bases). Trimming cost V 3 bases and J 1 base, with 11 bases left between them. CDR1 is SGDLS, CDR2 YYNGEE, per germline. The CDR3 has 15 amino acids. The CDR3 coding sequence is TGTGCCAGCAGCGCCCACGACAGATCTGGAAACACCATATATTTT. This gives the protein CASSAHDRSGNTIYF.

This clonotype was recorded at least ten times. V gene TRBV20-1 combines with J gene TRBJ1-5, with TRBD1 matching over 10 bases. The CDR3 extends over 15 amino acids. Germline CDR1 reads DFQATT; CDR2 reads SNEGSKA (reference sequence). J lost 2 bases, V lost 2 bases, and 3 bases had no gene match. The CDR3 DNA reads TGCAGTGCTAGACCAGACAGGGGGCGCAATCAGCCCCAGCATTTT. Translating gives CSARPDRGRNQPQHF.

This clonotype was seen more than once but under ten times. The CDR3, as DNA: TGCGCCAGCAGCAGAACTAGCGGAGATTACAATGAGCAGTTCTTC. This translates into CASSRTSGDYNEQFF. This chain joins TRBV5-1 and TRBJ2-1; 8 bases align to TRBD2. The CDR3 has 15 amino acids. The germline V gene encodes CDR1 SGHRS and CDR2 YFSETQ. J lost 4 bases, V lost 4 bases, and 7 bases had no gene match.